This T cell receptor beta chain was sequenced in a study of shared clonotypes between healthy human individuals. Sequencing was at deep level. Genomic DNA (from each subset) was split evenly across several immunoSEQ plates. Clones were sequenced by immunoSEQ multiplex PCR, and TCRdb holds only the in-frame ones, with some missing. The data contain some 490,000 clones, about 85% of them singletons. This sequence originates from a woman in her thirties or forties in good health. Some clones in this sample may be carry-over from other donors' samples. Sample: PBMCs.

The CDR3 DNA sequence: TGTGCCAGCACTATATTTCCAGATACGCAGTATTTT. It translates to CASTIFPDTQYF. The V call is TRBV2, the J call TRBJ2-3; D uncertain. The CDR3 sequence is 12 residues long. CDR1 is SNHLY and CDR2 is FYNNEI in the germline V gene. Trimming stripped 7 bases from V and 4 bases from J, with 9 bases between.